This T cell receptor (beta chain) was documented in a study of regulatory T cells in long-lasting Graves disease. Study-level findings and limits: Persistent disease showed a preference for TRBV28, TRBJ1-2 and TRBJ2-5.

The table lists this clonotype with many counts. As yet, its antigen is unknown. Germline CDR1 is MDHEN and CDR2 is SYDVKM. The V and J ends lost 3 bases and 0 bases respectively, with 7 bases between them. The CDR3 runs 14 residues. Libraries of TCR beta came from iRepertoire HTBI primers plus Arm-PCR of CDR3 regions. Original processing notes: Identification across samples found fewer than 65 TRBV and 11 to 15 TRBJ segments. Each CDR3 protein gets one entry after TCRdb re-called the multiplex PCR reads with MiXCR. The V and J calls were determined by TCRdb, not by the authors. The table includes some 500,000 distinct CDR3 sequences, approximately 16% detected once. Indicated time point: newly diagnosed GD, antithyroid drugs for less than 3 months. Preparation of the TCR library used RNA extracted from PBMCs. Another study also made use of these data, one on T cells in Graves' hyperthyroidism and ophthalmopathy. That paper adds: The definition of stable Graves' hyperthyroidism was no ophthalmopathy progression within 18 months. Most expanded thyroid clonotypes above 0.001 recurred in blood.

The TCR sequence derives from a woman between 40 and 65 years old with Graves disease. Sequenced here: peripheral blood mononuclear cells (PBMCs), sampled at new diagnosis, from a patient treated with antithyroid drugs. This chain joins TRBV28 and TRBJ2-3; D gene unclear. CDR3: CASSFSTSTDTQYF. Written as DNA, the CDR3 is TGTGCCAGCAGTTTTTCCACCAGCACAGATACGCAGTATTTT. The full variable domain, rest sourced from reference TRBV28 and TRBJ2-3, is DVKVTQSSRYLVKRTGEKVFLECVQDMDHENMFWYRQDPGLGLRLIYFSYDVKMKEKGDIPEGYSVSREKKERFSLILESASTNQTSMYLCASSFSTSTDTQYFGPGTRLTVL.